The entry that follows covers one T cell receptor beta chain sequence. Measured with immunoSEQ multiplex PCR; TCRdb has only the in-frame clones, and not every one. The table lists around 180,000 clones, 70% to 90% of them singletons. The sample comes from a study of blood T cell repertoires in COVID-19. Study as a whole: Both acute and convalescent COVID-19 samples were obtained from the United States, Italy and Spain. T cells, B-cell-depleted T cells, or PBMCs provided the cDNA or gDNA that served as material.

Germline CDR1 and CDR2: SGDLS and YYNGEE. Germline trimming cut 3 bases from V and 6 bases from J; bases unmatched to any gene: 12. CDR3 length: 16 residues. The chain carries TRBV9 and TRBJ2-1; TRBD1 agrees at 7 bases. This TCR was sampled from a man aged 55 to 69 with acute or convalescent COVID-19. Material for sequencing was peripheral blood. This CDR3 reads CASSAIGTAVVNEQFF. In nucleotides, the CDR3 is TGTGCCAGCAGCGCAATCGGGACAGCGGTCGTCAATGAGCAGTTCTTC.